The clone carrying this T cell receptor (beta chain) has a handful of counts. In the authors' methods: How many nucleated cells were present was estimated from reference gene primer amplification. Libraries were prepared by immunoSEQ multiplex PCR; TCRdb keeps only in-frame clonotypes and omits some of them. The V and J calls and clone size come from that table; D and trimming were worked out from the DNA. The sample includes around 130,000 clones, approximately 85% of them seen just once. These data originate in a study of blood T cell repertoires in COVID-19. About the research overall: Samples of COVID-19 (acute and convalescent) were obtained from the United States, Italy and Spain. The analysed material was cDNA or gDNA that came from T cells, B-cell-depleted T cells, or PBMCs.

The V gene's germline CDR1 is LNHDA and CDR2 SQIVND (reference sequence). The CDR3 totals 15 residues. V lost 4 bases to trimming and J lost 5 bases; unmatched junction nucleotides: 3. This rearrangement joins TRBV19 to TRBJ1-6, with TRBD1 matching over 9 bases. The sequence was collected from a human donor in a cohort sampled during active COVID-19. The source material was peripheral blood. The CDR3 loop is CASSRDRDDNSPLHF. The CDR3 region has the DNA TGTGCCAGTAGTAGGGACAGGGATGATAATTCACCCCTCCACTTT.